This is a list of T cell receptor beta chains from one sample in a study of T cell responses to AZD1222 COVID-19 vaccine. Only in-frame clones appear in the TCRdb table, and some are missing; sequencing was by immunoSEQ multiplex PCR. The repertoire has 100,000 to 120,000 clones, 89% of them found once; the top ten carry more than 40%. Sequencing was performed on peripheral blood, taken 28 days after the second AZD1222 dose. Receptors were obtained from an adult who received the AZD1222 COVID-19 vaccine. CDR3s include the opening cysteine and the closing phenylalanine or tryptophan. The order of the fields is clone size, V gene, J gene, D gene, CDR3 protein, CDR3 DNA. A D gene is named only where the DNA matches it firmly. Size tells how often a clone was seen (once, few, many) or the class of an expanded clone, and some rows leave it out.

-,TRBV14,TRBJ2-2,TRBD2,CASSQAPPDQAGGLSSGELFF,TGTGCCAGCAGCCAAGCCCCCCCCGACCAAGCGGGAGGACTTAGTTCCGGGGAGCTGTTTTTT
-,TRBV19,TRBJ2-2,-,CASMIGYTAGELFF,TGTGCCAGTATGATAGGGTATACTGCCGGGGAGCTGTTTTTT
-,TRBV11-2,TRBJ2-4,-,CASSPAHGVAKNIQYF,TGTGCCAGCAGCCCCGCTCACGGGGTAGCCAAAAACATTCAGTACTTC
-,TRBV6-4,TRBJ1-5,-,CASSDARRGGSNQPQHF,TGTGCCAGCAGTGACGCCCGACGGGGAGGTAGCAATCAGCCCCAGCATTTT
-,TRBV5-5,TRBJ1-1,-,CASSLAAGRGNTEAFF,TGTGCCAGCAGTCTTGCAGCGGGCCGGGGGAACACTGAAGCTTTCTTT
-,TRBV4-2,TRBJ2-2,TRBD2,CASSQDGLAGGPGTGELFF,TGTGCCAGCAGCCAAGATGGACTAGCGGGAGGGCCGGGCACCGGGGAGCTGTTTTTT
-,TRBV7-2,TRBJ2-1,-,CASSVERDPYNEQFF,TGTGCCAGCAGTGTGGAGAGGGATCCCTACAATGAGCAGTTCTTC
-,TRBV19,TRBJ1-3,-,CASSSRGGPSSGNTIYF,TGTGCCAGTAGTTCCCGTGGGGGGCCGAGCTCTGGAAACACCATATATTTT
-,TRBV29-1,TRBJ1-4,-,CSDGGEKGKPNF,TGCAGTGATGGGGGCGAGAAAGGGAAGCCCAATTTT
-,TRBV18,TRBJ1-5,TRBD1,CASSPDRGGNQPQHF,TGTGCCAGCTCCCCCGACAGGGGGGGGAATCAGCCCCAGCATTTT
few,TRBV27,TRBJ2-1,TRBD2,CASSWGLAGGTYNEQFF,TGTGCCAGCAGTTGGGGACTAGCGGGAGGGACCTACAATGAGCAGTTCTTC
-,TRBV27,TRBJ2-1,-,CASSPPLGNEQFF,TGTGCCAGCAGTCCCCCCCTAGGTAATGAGCAGTTCTTC
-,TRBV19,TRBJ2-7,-,CASSNQLSSYEQYF,TGTGCCAGTAGTAACCAGCTGAGCTCCTACGAGCAGTACTTC
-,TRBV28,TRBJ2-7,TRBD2,CASSPPSGRPYEQYF,TGTGCCAGCAGTCCCCCCAGCGGGAGACCCTACGAGCAGTACTTC
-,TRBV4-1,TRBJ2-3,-,CASSHEGRGTDTQYF,TGCGCCAGCAGCCATGAGGGCAGGGGAACAGATACGCAGTATTTT
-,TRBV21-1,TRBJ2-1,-,CASSKARSGTSGLVYNEQFF,TGTGCCAGCAGCAAAGCCAGGTCTGGGACTAGCGGGCTAGTTTACAATGAGCAGTTCTTC
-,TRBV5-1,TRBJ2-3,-,CASSLHGAVTDTQYF,TGCGCCAGCAGCCTCCATGGTGCCGTCACAGATACGCAGTATTTT
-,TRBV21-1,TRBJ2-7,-,CASSTSGSRRQYF,TGTGCCAGCAGCACGTCCGGGAGCAGGCGGCAGTACTTC
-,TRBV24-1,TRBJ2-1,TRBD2,CATSDPRGRAGEQFF,TGTGCCACCAGTGACCCTCGCGGGAGGGCTGGTGAGCAGTTCTTC
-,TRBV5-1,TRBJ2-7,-,CASSRPEVDQNMDYEQYF,TGCGCCAGCAGTCGCCCCGAAGTGGATCAAAATATGGACTACGAGCAGTACTTC
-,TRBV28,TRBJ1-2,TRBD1,CASSVGQLNYGYTF,TGTGCCAGCAGTGTGGGACAGCTTAACTATGGCTACACCTTC
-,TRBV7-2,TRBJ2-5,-,CASSLLVETQYF,TGTGCCAGCAGCTTATTGGTGGAGACCCAGTACTTC
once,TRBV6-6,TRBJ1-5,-,CASSLRPRGATVSNQPQHF,TGTGCCAGCAGTCTCCGTCCGAGGGGCGCAACCGTAAGCAATCAGCCCCAGCATTTT
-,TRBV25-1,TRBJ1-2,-,CASSESSAVRTF,TGTGCCAGCAGTGAATCTAGCGCCGTTCGGACCTTC
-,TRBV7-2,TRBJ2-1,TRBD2,CASSLESGNSYNEQFF,TGTGCCAGCAGCTTAGAGAGCGGGAACTCCTACAATGAGCAGTTCTTC
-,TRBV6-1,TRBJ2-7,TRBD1,CASSEAWGQGFYEQYF,TGTGCCAGCAGTGAAGCTTGGGGACAGGGGTTCTACGAGCAGTACTTC
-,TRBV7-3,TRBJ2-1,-,CASSLQAGLASDEQFF,TGTGCCAGCAGTTTACAGGCTGGGCTAGCGAGCGATGAGCAGTTCTTC
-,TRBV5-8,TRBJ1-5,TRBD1,CASIQRDSTSNQPQHF,TGTGCCAGCATTCAGAGGGACAGTACAAGCAATCAGCCCCAGCATTTT
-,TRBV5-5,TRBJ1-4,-,CASSLTPEKLFF,TGTGCCAGCAGCTTGACGCCAGAAAAACTGTTTTTT
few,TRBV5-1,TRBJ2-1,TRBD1,CASSSDLRDRRYNEQFF,TGCGCCAGCAGCTCAGATCTCCGGGACAGGCGATACAATGAGCAGTTCTTC
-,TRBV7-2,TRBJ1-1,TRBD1,CASSNRGPVRNTEAFF,TGTGCCAGCAGCAACAGGGGTCCCGTGAGGAACACTGAAGCTTTCTTT
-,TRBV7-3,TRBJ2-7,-,CASSLSGVGEQYF,TGTGCCAGCAGCTTAAGCGGGGTGGGCGAGCAGTACTTC
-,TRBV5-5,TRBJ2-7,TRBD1,CASSLIVTGGSYEQYF,TGTGCCAGCAGCTTGATTGTGACAGGGGGCTCCTACGAGCAGTACTTC
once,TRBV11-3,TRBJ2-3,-,CASSPSADTQYF,TGTGCCAGCAGCCCCTCGGCAGATACGCAGTATTTT
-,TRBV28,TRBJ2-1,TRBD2,CASSSPHLGGRGSYNEQFF,TGTGCCAGCAGTTCCCCCCACCTAGGTGGGAGGGGTTCCTACAATGAGCAGTTCTTC
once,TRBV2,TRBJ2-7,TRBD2,CASKERDLGVYEQYF,TGTGCCAGCAAAGAGCGGGACCTAGGCGTCTACGAGCAGTACTTC
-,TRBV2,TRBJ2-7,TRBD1,CASRYTGQGAYEQYF,TGTGCCAGCAGATACACCGGACAGGGGGCGTACGAGCAGTACTTC
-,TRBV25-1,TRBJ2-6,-,CASSEQTPGANVLTF,TGTGCCAGCAGTGAGCAGACGCCTGGGGCCAACGTCCTGACTTTC
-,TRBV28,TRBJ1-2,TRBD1,CASSFLDRGIPSNYGYTF,TGTGCCAGCAGTTTCCTGGACAGGGGGATTCCAAGTAACTATGGCTACACCTTC
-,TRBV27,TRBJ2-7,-,CASSSQGPSYEQYF,TGTGCCAGCAGTTCTCAAGGGCCTTCCTACGAGCAGTACTTC
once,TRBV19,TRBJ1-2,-,CASSKQGPDYGYTF,TGTGCCAGTAGTAAACAGGGTCCTGACTATGGCTACACCTTC
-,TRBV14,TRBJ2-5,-,CASSPDYQETQYF,TGTGCCAGCAGCCCTGACTACCAAGAGACCCAGTACTTC
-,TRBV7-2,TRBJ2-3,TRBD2,CASTQLAGAVGDTQYF,TGTGCCAGCACCCAACTAGCGGGAGCCGTCGGAGATACGCAGTATTTT
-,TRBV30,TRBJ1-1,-,CAWSQGGVLAFF,TGTGCCTGGAGCCAGGGAGGGGTTTTAGCTTTCTTT
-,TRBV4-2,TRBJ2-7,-,CASSQDLLPGGLGSYEQYF,TGTGCCAGCAGCCAAGATCTTCTGCCGGGCGGGCTAGGATCCTACGAGCAGTACTTC
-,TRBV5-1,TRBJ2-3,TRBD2,CASSLGLAGADTQYF,TGCGCCAGCAGCTTGGGACTAGCGGGAGCAGATACGCAGTATTTT
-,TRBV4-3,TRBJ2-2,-,CASSQRPIGPQNTGELFF,TGCGCCAGCAGCCAACGACCAATCGGGCCCCAGAACACCGGGGAGCTGTTTTTT
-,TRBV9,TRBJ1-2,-,CASSVDPSVTYGYTF,TGTGCCAGCAGCGTAGACCCCAGCGTCACCTATGGCTACACCTTC
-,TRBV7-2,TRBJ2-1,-,CASSLSSGSSYNEQFF,TGTGCCAGCAGCTTATCATCCGGGAGCTCCTACAATGAGCAGTTCTTC
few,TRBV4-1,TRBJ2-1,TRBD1,CASSQVAGGPYNEQFF,TGCGCCAGCAGCCAAGTGGCAGGGGGCCCCTACAATGAGCAGTTCTTC
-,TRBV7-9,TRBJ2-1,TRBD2,CASSLVASGMPYNEQFF,TGTGCCAGCAGCTTAGTGGCTAGCGGAATGCCCTACAATGAGCAGTTCTTC
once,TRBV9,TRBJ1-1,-,CASSVGRDSEAFF,TGTGCCAGCAGCGTAGGCAGGGACTCTGAAGCTTTCTTT
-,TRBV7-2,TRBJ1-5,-,CASSSYDPSQPQHF,TGTGCCAGCAGCTCTTACGACCCGTCTCAGCCCCAGCATTTT
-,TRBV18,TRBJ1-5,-,CASSRGAKQPQHF,TGTGCCAGCTCAAGGGGGGCAAAACAGCCCCAGCATTTT
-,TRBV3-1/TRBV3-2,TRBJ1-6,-,CASSPGPFRDYNSPLHF,TGTGCCAGCAGCCCCGGCCCGTTTCGGGACTATAATTCACCCCTCCACTTT
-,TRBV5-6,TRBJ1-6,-,CASSLTFGLSSYNSPLHF,TGTGCCAGCAGCTTAACATTCGGACTGAGCTCCTATAATTCACCCCTCCACTTT
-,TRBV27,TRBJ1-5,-,CASSLSDSYQPQHF,TGTGCCAGCAGTTTGTCCGATAGTTATCAGCCCCAGCATTTT
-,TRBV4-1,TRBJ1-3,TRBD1,CASSQEGTGQGLSGNTIYF,TGCGCCAGCAGCCAAGAGGGGACGGGACAGGGGCTCTCTGGAAACACCATATATTTT